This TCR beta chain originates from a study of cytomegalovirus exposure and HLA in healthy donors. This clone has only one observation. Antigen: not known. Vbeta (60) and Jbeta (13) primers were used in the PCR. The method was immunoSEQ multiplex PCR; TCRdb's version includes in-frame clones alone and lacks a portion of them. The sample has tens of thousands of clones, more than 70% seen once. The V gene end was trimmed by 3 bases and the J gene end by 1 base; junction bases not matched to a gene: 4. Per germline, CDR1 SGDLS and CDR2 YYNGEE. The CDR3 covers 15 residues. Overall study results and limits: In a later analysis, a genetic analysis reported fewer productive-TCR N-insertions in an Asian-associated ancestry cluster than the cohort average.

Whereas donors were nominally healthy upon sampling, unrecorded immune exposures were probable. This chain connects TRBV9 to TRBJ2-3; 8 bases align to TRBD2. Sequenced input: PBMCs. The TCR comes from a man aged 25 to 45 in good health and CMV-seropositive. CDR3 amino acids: CASSAKAGGTDTQYF. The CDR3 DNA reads TGTGCCAGCAGCGCGAAAGCGGGGGGCACAGATACGCAGTATTTT.